Below are 32 T cell receptor beta chains sequenced from a single sample in a study of T cells in Graves' hyperthyroidism and ophthalmopathy. RNA transcripts yielded amplified TCR beta CDR3 regions. The primer set for the first-round RT-PCR of the TCR CDR3 was HTBI. TCRdb passed the multiplex PCR reads through MiXCR, listing each CDR3 protein once. In the table there are under 700,000 distinct CDR3 sequences, 16% of which are singletons. The sample comprised blood. Receptor source: a woman aged 18-29 years with Graves' hyperthyroidism.

This clonotype was detected many times. This sequence joins TRBV24-1 and TRBJ2-3; D may be TRBD1 (6 bases). Germline CDR1 reads KGHDR; CDR2 reads SFDVKD. Trimming stripped 1 base from V and 4 bases from J, with 14 bases between. CDR3 length: 16 amino acids. CDR3 amino acids: CATSDFPGAAADTQYF. The CDR3 bases are TGTGCCACCAGTGATTTCCCAGGGGCGGCCGCAGATACGCAGTATTTT.

J is TRBJ2-3 and V is TRBV20-1, with 8 bases lining up with TRBD2. After removal of 0 bases from V and 1 base from J, the junction contained 3 bases not matched to a gene. Germline V gives CDR1 DFQATT, CDR2 SNEGSKA (reference sequence). There are 15 residues in the CDR3. CDR3 nucleotides: TGCAGTGCTAGAGATTTGCGGGAGGGCACAGATACGCAGTATTTT. Amino acid sequence: CSARDLREGTDTQYF.

This clonotype was observed many times. V and J are TRBV18 and TRBJ2-1, with no clear D. The V gene lost 0 bases and the J gene lost 5 bases, with 8 bases spanning the gap. Germline CDR1 is KGHSH and CDR2 is LQKENI. The CDR3 is made up of 14 amino acids. For the CDR3, the DNA is TGTGCCAGCTCACCACCAGCCAGAGACAATGAGCAGTTCTTC. Amino acid sequence: CASSPPARDNEQFF.

This clonotype was seen repeatedly, ten times or more. The genes are TRBV20-1 and TRBJ1-2; TRBD1 matches 7 bases. CDR3 length: 13 residues. Losses at the gene ends were 4 bases for V and 5 bases for J; bases not matched to a gene: 7. Looked up from germline, CDR1 is DFQATT and CDR2 is SNEGSKA (reference sequence). CDR3 amino acids: CSAKQDRDYGYTF. The CDR3 coding sequence is TGCAGTGCTAAGCAAGACAGGGATTATGGCTACACCTTC.

A few counts support this clonotype. This could be a read error, since a much larger clone is one nucleotide away. In nucleotides, the CDR3 is TGTGCCAGCAACTCGCGTTTAGGGGCTGCTAATGAAAAACTGTTTTTT. Its protein is CASNSRLGAANEKLFF. This chain uses TRBV11-2 with TRBJ1-4, with D perhaps matching TRBD1 (5 bases). This CDR3 has 16 residues. V was trimmed by 7 bases and J by 3 bases, leaving 18 bases between them. In germline, CDR1 is SGHAT, CDR2 FQNNGV.

The chain recombines TRBV7-8 with TRBJ2-7; 7 nucleotides agree with TRBD1. CDR1 is SGHVS, CDR2 FQNEAQ, per germline. The CDR3 is 16 amino acids. The trim removed 2 bases at V and 6 bases at J, leaving 13 bases unmatched. The CDR3 coding sequence is TGTGCCAGCAGCTTAAGACCTACTGACAGGGTTGGCGAGCAGTACTTC. It encodes CASSLRPTDRVGEQYF. Drawing the rest from reference TRBV7-8 and TRBJ2-7, the complete variable domain is GAGVSQSPRYKVAKRGQDVALRCDPISGHVSLFWYQQALGQGPEFLTYFQNEAQLDKSGLPSDRFFAERPEGSVSTLKIQRTQQEDSAVYLCASSLRPTDRVGEQYFGPGTRLTVT.

The chain joins TRBV5-6 to TRBJ1-1; tentatively, D is TRBD1 (5 bases). The CDR3 spans 13 residues. Trimming took 4 bases from V and 6 from J, leaving 13 bases between them. Germline CDR1 is SGHDT and CDR2 is YYEEEE. CDR3 sequence: CASSGGGKSEAFF. In DNA, the CDR3 is TGTGCCAGCAGCGGCGGGGGGAAGTCTGAAGCTTTCTTT.

V is TRBV30 and J is TRBJ2-7; D tentatively fits TRBD1 or TRBD2 (5 bases each). V was cut by 1 base and J by 7 bases, with 14 bases left in between. CDR3 length: 13 amino acids. In germline, CDR1 is GTSNPN, CDR2 SVGIG (reference sequence). The CDR3 DNA follows: TGTGCCTGGAGTGAGAGGGGTTGGGGGGAGCAGTACTTC. Translating gives CAWSERGWGEQYF.

This chain connects TRBV28 to TRBJ2-7, with 7 bases that match TRBD2. The CDR3 is 14 amino acids. After removal of 9 bases from V and 0 bases from J, the junction contained 8 bases not matched to a gene. From germline, CDR1 is MDHEN and CDR2 SYDVKM. The CDR3 DNA reads TGTGCCAGTATAACCGGCGGGAGCTCCTACGAGCAGTACTTC. Residues: CASITGGSSYEQYF. The full variable domain, with the rest looked up from reference TRBV28 and TRBJ2-7, is DVKVTQSSRYLVKRTGEKVFLECVQDMDHENMFWYRQDPGLGLRLIYFSYDVKMKEKGDIPEGYSVSREKKERFSLILESASTNQTSMYLCASITGGSSYEQYFGPGTRLTVT.

CDR3 amino acids: CATSDYRGNTIYF. The CDR3 region has the DNA TGTGCCACCAGTGACTATAGGGGAAACACCATATATTTT. This chain links TRBV24-1 with TRBJ1-3; D remains unclear. Germline V CDR1 and CDR2: KGHDR, SFDVKD. The CDR3 has 13 amino acids. V shed 4 bases and J shed 4 bases, with 7 bases lying between them.

The rearrangement links TRBV7-2 to TRBJ2-7; 7 bases map to TRBD1. The V segment lost 8 bases and the J segment 5 bases; nucleotides outside the gene matches: 9. Germline CDR1 and CDR2: SGHTA and FQGNSA. CDR3 length equals 13 residues. The CDR3 here is CASATTGDHEQYF. The DNA for the CDR3 is TGTGCCAGCGCTACCACAGGGGACCACGAGCAGTACTTC. The entire variable domain, with the rest obtained from reference TRBV7-2 and TRBJ2-7, is as follows: GAGVSQSPSNKVTEKGKDVELRCDPISGHTALYWYRQSLGQGLEFLIYFQGNSAPDKSGLPSDRFSAERTGGSVSTLTIQRTQQEDSAVYLCASATTGDHEQYFGPGTRLTVT.

The chain couples TRBV27 to TRBJ1-2; 7 nucleotides line up with TRBD1. This CDR3 comprises 13 residues. Per germline, CDR1 MNHEY and CDR2 SMNVEV (reference sequence). V lost 4 bases, J lost 8 bases, and 7 bases stayed unmatched. The CDR3 here is CASSSDRAQGYTF. CDR3 DNA sequence: TGTGCCAGCAGTTCTGACAGGGCTCAAGGCTACACCTTC.

On this clonotype itself: This may be a read error, as it is one base from a much larger clone. The V and J genes are TRBV7-8 and TRBJ2-7; tentatively, D is TRBD2 (6 bases). The CDR3 is 16 residues long. The germline V gene encodes CDR1 SGHVS and CDR2 FQNEAQ. The CDR3 sequence is CASSLEGTSAGYELYF. The CDR3 DNA sequence: TGTGCCAGCAGCTTGGAGGGGACCTCCGCGGGCTACGAGCTGTACTTC.

This clonotype has just a few counts. The CDR3 sequence is CASGGGGANEQFF. CDR3 DNA: TGTGCCAGCGGTGGGGGGGGGGCGAATGAGCAGTTCTTC. The V gene is TRBV10-3, the J gene TRBJ2-1; D is perhaps TRBD2 (7 bases). Germline assignment: CDR1 ENHRY and CDR2 SYGVKD. The CDR3 consists of 13 residues. Trimming removed 10 bases from V and 7 bases from J, with 17 bases in between.

The rearrangement uses TRBV28 and TRBJ2-1, with a possible D match to TRBD2 (5 bases). CDR3 length: 16 amino acids. In germline, CDR1 is MDHEN, CDR2 SYDVKM. The V end lost 8 bases, the J end lost 6 bases, and 23 bases lay between the germline ends. CDR3 loop: CASGHSRELWANEQFF. In DNA form, the CDR3 reads TGTGCCAGCGGCCACTCTAGGGAGCTATGGGCCAATGAGCAGTTCTTC.

This clonotype was counted ten times or more. This rearrangement joins TRBV10-3 to TRBJ2-1; the D is unclear. V gave up 3 bases and J gave up 8 bases, with 17 bases separating them. The CDR3 is made up of 15 amino acids. CDR1 and CDR2 from the germline V gene are ENHRY and SYGVKD. CDR3 nucleotide sequence: TGTGCCATCAGTGACGGTCCACCGAGCCGCGATGAGCAGTTCTTC. It translates to CAISDGPPSRDEQFF.

Many counts were recorded for this clonotype. This sequence joins TRBV20-1 and TRBJ2-3; D ambiguous. CDR1 and CDR2 (germline): DFQATT, SNEGSKA (reference sequence). CDR3 length: 13 residues. V lost 5 bases, J lost 3 bases, and 12 bases lay in between. The CDR3 nucleotides read TGCAGTGCTCCTTCGCCGGAGACAGATACGCAGTATTTT. As protein: CSAPSPETDTQYF.

V usage is TRBV7-9 and J usage is TRBJ2-7; 10 bases line up with TRBD2. The V gene end was trimmed by 5 bases and the J gene end by 3 bases; junction bases not matched to a gene: 19. CDR1 is SEHNR, CDR2 FQNEAQ, per germline (reference sequence). The CDR3 runs to 19 residues. The CDR3 loop is CASSHPTTSGTKTLYEQYF. In nucleotides, the CDR3 is TGTGCCAGCAGCCACCCGACCACTAGCGGGACCAAGACCCTCTACGAGCAGTACTTC.

This clonotype has ten or more counts. The rearrangement joins TRBV28 to TRBJ2-1; 14 positions match TRBD2. The CDR3 has 16 residues. Germline lookup yields CDR1 MDHEN and CDR2 SYDVKM. V trimming: 5 bases; J trimming: 7 bases; junction bases outside the gene matches: 7. The CDR3 nucleotides are TGTGCCAGCAGTCCGGGACTAGCGGGAGTCGTGAATGAGCAGTTCTTC. Translation: CASSPGLAGVVNEQFF.

A few counts support this clonotype. The chain combines TRBV6-1 with TRBJ2-7; TRBD1 is a possible D gene (6 bases). Trimming removed 6 bases from V and 3 bases from J, with 18 bases in between. The CDR3 loop spans 15 amino acids. Germline V CDR1 and CDR2: MNHNS, SASEGT. CDR3 in amino acids: CASSSRPGTIYEQYF. CDR3 sequence (DNA): TGTGCCAGCAGCTCACGGCCAGGGACAATCTACGAGCAGTACTTC.

The V call is TRBV20-1, the J call TRBJ2-7; D gene ambiguous. Between the trimmed V and J ends, which lost 0 bases and 5 bases, there was a span of 5 bases. Per the germline V gene, CDR1 is DFQATT and CDR2 is SNEGSKA (reference sequence). The length of the CDR3 is 11 residues. CDR3 nucleotides: TGCAGTGCTAGAGATGCTAACGAGCAGTACTTC. It codes for CSARDANEQYF.

This clonotype was seen only a few times. The chain is built from TRBV10-1 and TRBJ1-2; 7 positions agree with TRBD1. Germline trimming cut 2 bases from V and 8 bases from J; bases unmatched to any gene: 2. Germline CDR1 and CDR2: WNHNN and SYGVQD (reference sequence). This CDR3 has 12 amino acids. The CDR3 loop is CASSEDREGYTF. The CDR3 bases are TGCGCCAGCAGTGAGGACAGGGAAGGCTACACCTTC.

The chain employs TRBV5-6 and TRBJ1-5; a possible D gene is TRBD1 (5 bases). Germline CDR1 SGHDT, CDR2 YYEEEE. Trimming removed 3 bases from V and 6 bases from J, with 10 bases in between. The CDR3 has 13 amino acids. The CDR3, as DNA: TGTGCCAGCAGCTACCTAGGGGCTCAGCCCCAGCATTTT. It encodes CASSYLGAQPQHF.

This chain uses TRBV6-5 with TRBJ1-6, with TRBD1 as a possible D gene (6 bases). CDR3 length: 16 residues. Germline values: CDR1 MNHEY, CDR2 SVGAGI. V lost 0 bases to trimming and J lost 9 bases, with 15 bases between them. DNA for the CDR3: TGTGCCAGCAGTTACTCGACGCGGGGGGGCAGTTCACCCCTCCACTTT. As protein: CASSYSTRGGSSPLHF.

At least ten counts were recorded for this clonotype. The chain links TRBV20-1 to TRBJ2-5; a weak D match, TRBD1 (5 bases). The CDR3 is 13 residues long. Germline V gives CDR1 DFQATT, CDR2 SNEGSKA (reference sequence). Trimming removed 1 base from V and 2 bases from J, with 8 bases in between. The CDR3 sequence: CSARVNRQETQYF. DNA for the CDR3: TGCAGTGCTAGAGTTAACAGGCAAGAGACCCAGTACTTC.

In this sample, this clonotype turned up once. The conserved phenylalanine or tryptophan normally closing the CDR3 is absent here, so this likely arose from a read error. The chain joins TRBV30 to TRBJ2-3; 12 positions match TRBD2. The germline CDR1 and CDR2 sequences are GTSNPN and SVGIG (reference sequence). The CDR3 has 14 amino acids. With V trimmed by 4 bases and J by 3 bases, 2 bases remained unmatched. Written as DNA, the CDR3 is TGTGCCTGGACTAGCGGGAGGGAGACAGATACGCAGTATCTT. This translates into CAWTSGRETDTQYL.

This clonotype was picked up many times. The rearrangement links TRBV27 to TRBJ2-7; D remains unclear. The CDR3 is 14 residues long. Per germline, CDR1 MNHEY and CDR2 SMNVEV (reference sequence). V lost 7 bases and J lost 6, with 19 bases in between. Here the CDR3 DNA reads TGTGCCAGCACCCGCACGCTAGATGGTTCCGAGCAGTACTTC. This encodes CASTRTLDGSEQYF.

The chain employs TRBV2 and TRBJ2-7, with a possible D match to TRBD1 (5 bases). Trimming left V 0 bases short and J 0 bases short, with 18 bases between. The CDR3 has 18 residues. CDR1 and CDR2 (germline): SNHLY, FYNNEI. CDR3 bases: TGTGCCAGCAGTGAAGCGACGAATATCAGGGTGCACTCCTACGAGCAGTACTTC. Its protein is CASSEATNIRVHSYEQYF.

A word on this clonotype: Given a much more abundant clone one base away, this may be a read error. The conserved closing phenylalanine or tryptophan is absent in this CDR3, likely reflecting a read error. The chain carries TRBV5-6 and TRBJ2-7; a weak D match, TRBD1 (6 bases). Germline V CDR1 and CDR2: SGHDT, YYEEEE. This CDR3 contains 16 residues. Here the CDR3 reads CASTLASGTTSYEQYL. The DNA of the CDR3 is TGTGCCAGCACCTTGGCGTCAGGGACAACTTCCTACGAGCAGTACCTC.

In this sample, this clonotype turned up many times. The chain joins TRBV12-3 or TRBV12-4 to TRBJ2-2; TRBD2 agrees at 12 bases. V lost 5 bases, J lost 6 bases, and 7 bases stayed unmatched. CDR3 length equals 16 residues. Here the CDR3 reads CASSRLAGEGAGELFF. The CDR3 DNA reads as TGTGCCAGCAGTCGACTAGCGGGGGAAGGCGCCGGGGAGCTGTTTTTT.

The chain joins TRBV7-2 to TRBJ1-2; 10 bases map to TRBD1. Trimming at V came to 0 bases and at J to 5 bases, leaving 6 bases not matched to a gene. The CDR3 runs 16 residues. The germline V gene has CDR1 SGHTA and CDR2 FQGNSA. The CDR3 DNA reads as TGTGCCAGCAGCTTAGCGATGGGACAGGGGACTTATGGCTACACCTTC. Protein product: CASSLAMGQGTYGYTF.

The chain uses TRBV7-9 and TRBJ1-4; D uncertain. V was cut by 6 bases and J by 4 bases, with 15 bases left in between. The CDR3 length is 15 residues. Germline CDR1 and CDR2: SEHNR and FQNEAQ (reference sequence). The DNA of the CDR3 is TGTGCCAGCAGTACCGGGAGAGCGGATAATGAAAAACTGTTTTTT. It encodes CASSTGRADNEKLFF.